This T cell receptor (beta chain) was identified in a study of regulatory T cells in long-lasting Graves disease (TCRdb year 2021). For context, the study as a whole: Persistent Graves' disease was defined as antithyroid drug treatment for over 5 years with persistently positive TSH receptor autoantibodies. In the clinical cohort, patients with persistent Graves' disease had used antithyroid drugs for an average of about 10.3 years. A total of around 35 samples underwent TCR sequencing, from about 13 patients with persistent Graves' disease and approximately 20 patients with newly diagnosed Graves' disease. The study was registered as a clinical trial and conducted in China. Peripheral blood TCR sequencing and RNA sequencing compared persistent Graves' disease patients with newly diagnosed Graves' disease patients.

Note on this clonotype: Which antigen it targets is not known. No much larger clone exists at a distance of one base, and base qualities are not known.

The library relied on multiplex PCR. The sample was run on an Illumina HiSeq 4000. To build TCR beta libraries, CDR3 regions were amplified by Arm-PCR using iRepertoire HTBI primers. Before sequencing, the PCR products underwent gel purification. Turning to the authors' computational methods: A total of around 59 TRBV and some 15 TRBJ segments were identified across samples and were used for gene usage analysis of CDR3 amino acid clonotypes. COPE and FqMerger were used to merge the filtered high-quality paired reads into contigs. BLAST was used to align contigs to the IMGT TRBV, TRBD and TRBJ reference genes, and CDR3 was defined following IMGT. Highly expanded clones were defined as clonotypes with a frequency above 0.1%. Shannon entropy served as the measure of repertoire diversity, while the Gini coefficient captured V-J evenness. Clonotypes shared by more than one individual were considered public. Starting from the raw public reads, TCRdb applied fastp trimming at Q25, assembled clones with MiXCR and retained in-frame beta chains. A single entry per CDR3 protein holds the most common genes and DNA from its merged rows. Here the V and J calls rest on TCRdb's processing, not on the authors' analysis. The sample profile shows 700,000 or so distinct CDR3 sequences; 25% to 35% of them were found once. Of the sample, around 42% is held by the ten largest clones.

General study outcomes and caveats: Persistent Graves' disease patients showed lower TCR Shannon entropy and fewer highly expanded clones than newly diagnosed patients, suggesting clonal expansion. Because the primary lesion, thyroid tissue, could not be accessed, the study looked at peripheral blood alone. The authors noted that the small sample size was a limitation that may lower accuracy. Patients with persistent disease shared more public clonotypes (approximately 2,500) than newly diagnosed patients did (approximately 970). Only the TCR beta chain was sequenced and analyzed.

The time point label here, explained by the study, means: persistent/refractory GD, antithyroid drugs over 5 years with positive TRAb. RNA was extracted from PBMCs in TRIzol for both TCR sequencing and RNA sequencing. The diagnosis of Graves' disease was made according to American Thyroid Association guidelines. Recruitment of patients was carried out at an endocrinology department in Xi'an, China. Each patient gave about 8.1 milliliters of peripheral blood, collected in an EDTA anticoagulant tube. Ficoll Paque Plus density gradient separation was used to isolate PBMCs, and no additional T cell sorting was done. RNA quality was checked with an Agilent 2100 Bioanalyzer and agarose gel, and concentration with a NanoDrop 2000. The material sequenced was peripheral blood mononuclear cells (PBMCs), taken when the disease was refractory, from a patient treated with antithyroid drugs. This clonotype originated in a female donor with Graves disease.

Here the CDR3 is given as CAISEGQGAVTQHF. Here is the DNA: TGTGCCATCAGTGAGGGACAGGGGGCAGTTACCCAGCATTTT. The chain joins TRBV10-3 to TRBJ1-5, and TRBD1 matches 11 of the central bases. Ends trimmed: V by 2 bases, J by 11 bases; bases unmatched to a gene: 5. The CDR3 holds 14 amino acids from the cysteine to the phenylalanine. The retained sequence is limited to the CDR3, 42 bases, with the frame set at the first base. Taken from the germline V gene, the CDR1 and CDR2 loops are ENHRY and SYGVKD.